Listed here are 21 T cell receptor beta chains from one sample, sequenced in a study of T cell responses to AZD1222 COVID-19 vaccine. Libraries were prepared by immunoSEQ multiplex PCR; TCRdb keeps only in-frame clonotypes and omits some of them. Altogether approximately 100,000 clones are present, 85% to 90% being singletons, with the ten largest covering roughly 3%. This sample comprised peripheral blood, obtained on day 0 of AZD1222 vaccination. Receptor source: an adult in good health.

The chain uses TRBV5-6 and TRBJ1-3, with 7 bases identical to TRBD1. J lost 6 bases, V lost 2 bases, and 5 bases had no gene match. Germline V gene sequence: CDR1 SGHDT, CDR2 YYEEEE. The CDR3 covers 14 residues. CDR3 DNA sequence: TGTGCCAGCAGCTTCGACAGGGCTTCAAACACCATATATTTT. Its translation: CASSFDRASNTIYF.

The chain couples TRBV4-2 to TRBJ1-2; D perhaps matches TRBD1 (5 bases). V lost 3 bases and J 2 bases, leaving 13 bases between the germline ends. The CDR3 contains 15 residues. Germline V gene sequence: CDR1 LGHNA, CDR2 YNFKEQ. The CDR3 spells CASSHPDRGNYGYTF. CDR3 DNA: TGTGCCAGCAGCCACCCTGACCGGGGGAACTATGGCTACACCTTC.

The chain's CDR3 is CASSYRGTGNTIYF. CDR3 in DNA: TGTGCCAGCAGTTACAGGGGTACTGGAAACACCATATATTTT. The V and J genes are TRBV28 and TRBJ1-3; 7 nucleotides line up with TRBD1. The V segment lost 4 bases and the J segment 2 bases; nucleotides outside the gene matches: 2. The germline V gene encodes CDR1 MDHEN and CDR2 SYDVKM. The CDR3 contains 14 residues.

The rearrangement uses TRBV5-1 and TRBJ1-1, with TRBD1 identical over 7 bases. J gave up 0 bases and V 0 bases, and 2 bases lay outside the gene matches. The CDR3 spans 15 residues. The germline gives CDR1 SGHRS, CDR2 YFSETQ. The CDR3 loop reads CASSLAGTVNTEAFF. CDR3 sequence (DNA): TGCGCCAGCAGCTTGGCCGGGACAGTGAACACTGAAGCTTTCTTT.

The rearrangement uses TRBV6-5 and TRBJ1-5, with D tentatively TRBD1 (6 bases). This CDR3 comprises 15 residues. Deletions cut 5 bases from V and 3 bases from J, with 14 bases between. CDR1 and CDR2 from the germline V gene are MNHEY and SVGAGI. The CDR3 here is CASSPEGQFNQPQHF. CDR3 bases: TGTGCCAGCAGTCCTGAAGGACAGTTCAATCAGCCCCAGCATTTT.

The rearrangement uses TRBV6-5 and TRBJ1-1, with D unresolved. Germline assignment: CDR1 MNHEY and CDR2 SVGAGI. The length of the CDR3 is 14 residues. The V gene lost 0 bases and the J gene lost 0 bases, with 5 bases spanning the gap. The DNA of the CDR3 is TGTGCCAGCAGTTACTCCGGATTGAACACTGAAGCTTTCTTT. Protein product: CASSYSGLNTEAFF.

The DNA for the CDR3 is TGTGCCAGTAGTATATCAGAAGAAAAACTGTTTTTT. This encodes CASSISEEKLFF. The V call is TRBV19, the J call TRBJ1-4; no clear D. V lost 2 bases to trimming and J lost 8 bases, with 6 bases between them. This CDR3 is 12 amino acids long. CDR1 is LNHDA, CDR2 SQIVND, per germline (reference sequence). The complete variable domain, with remaining parts taken from reference TRBV19 and TRBJ1-4, reads DGGITQSPKYLFRKEGQNVTLSCEQNLNHDAMYWYRQDPGQGLRLIYYSQIVNDFQKGDIAEGYSVSREKKESFPLTVTSAQKNPTAFYLCASSISEEKLFFGSGTQLSVL.

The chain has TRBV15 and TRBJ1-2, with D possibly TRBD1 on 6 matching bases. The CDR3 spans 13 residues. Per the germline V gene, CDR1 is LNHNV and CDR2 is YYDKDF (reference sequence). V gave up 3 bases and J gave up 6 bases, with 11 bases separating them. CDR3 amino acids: CATSSLQGDGYTF. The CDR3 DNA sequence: TGTGCCACCAGCAGCTTACAGGGAGATGGCTACACCTTC.

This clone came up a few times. The CDR3 DNA sequence: TGTGCCAGCAGCTACAGGGCTCTGGCCAATGAGCAGTTCTTC. This gives the protein CASSYRALANEQFF. The genes are TRBV7-2 and TRBJ2-1; weak D call: TRBD1 (6 bases). The V gene lost 4 bases and the J gene lost 6 bases, with 13 bases spanning the gap. The CDR3 runs to 14 residues. Germline V lookup: CDR1 SGHTA, CDR2 FQGNSA.

The CDR3 region has the DNA TGCGCCAGCAGCCAAGCGATTCCAAACCTTCTTTACCCGAGCTCCTATAATTCACCCCTCCACTTT. It codes for CASSQAIPNLLYPSSYNSPLHF. This chain uses TRBV4-1 with TRBJ1-6; D gene ambiguous. Germline CDR1 and CDR2: MGHRA and YSYEKL. Trimming stripped 1 base from V and 0 bases from J, with 25 bases between. CDR3 length equals 22 residues.

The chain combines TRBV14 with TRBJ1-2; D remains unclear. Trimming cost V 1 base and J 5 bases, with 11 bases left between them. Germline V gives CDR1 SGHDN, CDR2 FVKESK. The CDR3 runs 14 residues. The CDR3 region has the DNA TGTGCCAGCAGCCAAGGGGCATTTTGGTATGGCTACACCTTC. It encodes CASSQGAFWYGYTF.

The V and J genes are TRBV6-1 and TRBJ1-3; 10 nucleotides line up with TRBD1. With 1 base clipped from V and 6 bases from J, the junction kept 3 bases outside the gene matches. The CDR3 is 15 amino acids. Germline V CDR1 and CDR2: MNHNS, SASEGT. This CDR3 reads CASSEVGTGENTIYF. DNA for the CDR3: TGTGCCAGCAGTGAAGTTGGGACAGGGGAAAACACCATATATTTT.

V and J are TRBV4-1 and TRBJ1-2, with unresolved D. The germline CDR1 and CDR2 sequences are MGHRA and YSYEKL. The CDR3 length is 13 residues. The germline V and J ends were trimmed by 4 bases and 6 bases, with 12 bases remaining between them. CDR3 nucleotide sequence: TGCGCCAGCAGCCGCCCTTCAATGGATGGCTACACCTTC. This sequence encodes CASSRPSMDGYTF.

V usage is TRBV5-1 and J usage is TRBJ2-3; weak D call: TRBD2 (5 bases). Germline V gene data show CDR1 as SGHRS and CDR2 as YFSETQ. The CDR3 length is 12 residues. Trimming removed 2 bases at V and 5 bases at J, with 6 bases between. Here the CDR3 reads CASSFGVDTQYF. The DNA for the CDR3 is TGCGCCAGCAGCTTCGGGGTAGATACGCAGTATTTT.

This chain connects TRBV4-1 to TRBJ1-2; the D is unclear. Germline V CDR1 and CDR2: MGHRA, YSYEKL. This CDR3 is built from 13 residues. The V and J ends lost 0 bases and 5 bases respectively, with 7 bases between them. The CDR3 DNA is TGCGCCAGCAGCCAAGAAGGAATTTATGGCTACACCTTC. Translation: CASSQEGIYGYTF.

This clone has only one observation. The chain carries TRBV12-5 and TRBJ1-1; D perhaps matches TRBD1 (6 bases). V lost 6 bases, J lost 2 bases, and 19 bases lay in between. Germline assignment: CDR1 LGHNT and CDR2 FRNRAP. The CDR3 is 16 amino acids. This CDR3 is CASGKGDGNFNTEAFF. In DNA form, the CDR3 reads TGTGCTAGTGGGAAGGGGGACGGAAACTTTAACACTGAAGCTTTCTTT.

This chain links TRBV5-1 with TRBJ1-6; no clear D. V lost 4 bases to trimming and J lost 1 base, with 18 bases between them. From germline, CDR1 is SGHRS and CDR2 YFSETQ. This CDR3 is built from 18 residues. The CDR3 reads CASSESVGFRSYNSPLHF. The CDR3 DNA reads TGCGCCAGCAGCGAGAGCGTGGGCTTTAGGTCCTATAATTCACCCCTCCACTTT.

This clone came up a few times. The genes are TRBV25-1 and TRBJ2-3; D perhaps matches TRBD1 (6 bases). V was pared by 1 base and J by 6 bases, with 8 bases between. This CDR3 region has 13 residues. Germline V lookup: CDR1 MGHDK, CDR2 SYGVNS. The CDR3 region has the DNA TGTGCCAGCAGTGAATTTGGGGGCGATACGCAGTATTTT. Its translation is CASSEFGGDTQYF. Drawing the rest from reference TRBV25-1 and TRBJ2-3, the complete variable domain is EADIYQTPRYLVIGTGKKITLECSQTMGHDKMYWYQQDPGMELHLIHYSYGVNSTEKGDLSSESTVSRIRTEHFPLTLESARPSHTSQYLCASSEFGGDTQYFGPGTRLTVL.

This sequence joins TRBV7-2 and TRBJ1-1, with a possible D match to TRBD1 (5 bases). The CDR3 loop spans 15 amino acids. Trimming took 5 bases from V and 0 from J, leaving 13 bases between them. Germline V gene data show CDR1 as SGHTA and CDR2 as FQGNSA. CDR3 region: CASSLTGPMNTEAFF. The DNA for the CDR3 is TGTGCCAGCAGCCTGACGGGACCGATGAACACTGAAGCTTTCTTT.

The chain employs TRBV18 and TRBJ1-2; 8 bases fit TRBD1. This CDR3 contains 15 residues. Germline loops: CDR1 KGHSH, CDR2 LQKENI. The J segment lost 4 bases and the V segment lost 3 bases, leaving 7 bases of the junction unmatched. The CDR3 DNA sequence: TGTGCCAGCTCACCGACAGGGGCCGTCCTCTATGGCTACACCTTC. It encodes CASSPTGAVLYGYTF. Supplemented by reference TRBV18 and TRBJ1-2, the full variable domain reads NAGVMQNPRHLVRRRGQEARLRCSPMKGHSHVYWYRQLPEEGLKFMVYLQKENIIDESGMPKERFSAEFPKEGPSILRIQQVVRGDSAAYFCASSPTGAVLYGYTFGSGTRLTVV.

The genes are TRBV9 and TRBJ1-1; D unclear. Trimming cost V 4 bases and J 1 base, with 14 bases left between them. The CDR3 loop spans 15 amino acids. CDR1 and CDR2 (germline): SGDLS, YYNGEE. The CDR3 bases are TGTGCCAGCAGCCCCCGGATGAGCCCGAACACTGAAGCTTTCTTT. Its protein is CASSPRMSPNTEAFF.